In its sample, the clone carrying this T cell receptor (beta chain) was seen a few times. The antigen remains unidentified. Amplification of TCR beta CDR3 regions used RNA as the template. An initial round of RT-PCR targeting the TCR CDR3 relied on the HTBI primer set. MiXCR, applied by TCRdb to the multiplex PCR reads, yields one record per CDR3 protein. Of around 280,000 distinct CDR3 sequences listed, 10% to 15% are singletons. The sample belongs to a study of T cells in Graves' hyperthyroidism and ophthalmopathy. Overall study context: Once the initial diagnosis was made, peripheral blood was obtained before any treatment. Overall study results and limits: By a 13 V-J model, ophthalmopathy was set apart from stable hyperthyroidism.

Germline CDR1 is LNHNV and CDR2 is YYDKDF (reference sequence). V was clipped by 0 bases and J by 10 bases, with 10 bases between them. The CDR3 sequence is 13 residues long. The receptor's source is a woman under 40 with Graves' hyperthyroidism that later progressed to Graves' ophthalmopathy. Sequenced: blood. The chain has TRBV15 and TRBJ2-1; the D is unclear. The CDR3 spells CATSRDLVGEQFF. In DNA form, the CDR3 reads TGTGCCACCAGCAGAGATCTGGTGGGAGAGCAGTTCTTC.